This passage covers 17 T cell receptor beta chains from one sample sequenced in a study of blood T cells in healthy people across ages. Next came a second PCR, run for about 7 to 12 cycles, which used a sample-barcoded 5' primer along with a J-beta primer mix. MiXCR, run by TCRdb on the 5' RACE reads, gives a single entry per CDR3 protein. This sample has about 560,000 distinct CDR3 sequences, with about 27% found just once. These records were also assigned to another study, of T cells of mothers and their children.

Sequenced input: blood. All receptors come from a boy aged 2 to 9 in good health.

The chain recombines TRBV2 with TRBJ1-1; 10 bases map to TRBD1. The V segment lost 7 bases and the J segment 4 bases; nucleotides outside the gene matches: 6. Germline CDR1 and CDR2: SNHLY and FYNNEI. The CDR3 totals 14 residues. This CDR3 is CASNRQGAGTEAFF. DNA for the CDR3: TGTGCCAGCAACCGACAGGGGGCGGGCACTGAAGCTTTCTTT.

This sequence joins TRBV5-5 and TRBJ2-2; 7 nucleotides align to TRBD2. The V gene end was trimmed by 4 bases and the J gene end by 3 bases; junction bases not matched to a gene: 3. Germline values: CDR1 SGHKS, CDR2 YYEKEE (reference sequence). This CDR3 has 14 amino acids. The CDR3 protein is CASSPGGHTGELFF. The CDR3 DNA reads as TGTGCCAGCAGCCCGGGGGGACACACCGGGGAGCTGTTTTTT. Combining the CDR3 with reference TRBV5-5 and TRBJ2-2 gives the whole variable domain DAGVTQSPTHLIKTRGQQVTLRCSPISGHKSVSWYQQVLGQGPQFIFQYYEKEERGRGNFPDRFSARQFPNYSSELNVNALLLGDSALYLCASSPGGHTGELFFGEGSRLTVL.

This clonotype has more than one count but fewer than ten. The chain links TRBV12-3 or TRBV12-4 to TRBJ1-1; D not resolved. This CDR3 spans 12 amino acids. Trimming pared 2 bases from V and 4 bases from J, leaving 5 bases between. Written as DNA, the CDR3 is TGTGCCAGCAGTTTAAGGGCCACTGAAGCTTTCTTT. Its protein is CASSLRATEAFF.

The rearrangement joins TRBV5-5 to TRBJ1-1; perhaps TRBD1 as D (5 bases). The CDR3 loop spans 12 amino acids. The V gene's germline CDR1 is SGHKS and CDR2 YYEKEE (reference sequence). V lost 4 bases to trimming and J lost 8 bases, with 12 bases between them. CDR3 sequence (DNA): TGTGCCAGCAGCGGAGACAGCGAAGAAGCTTTCTTT. The encoded protein is CASSGDSEEAFF.

V usage is TRBV7-8 and J usage is TRBJ2-6; D gene uncertain. V dropped 1 base and J dropped 2 bases, with 15 bases sitting between them. Germline values: CDR1 SGHVS, CDR2 FQNEAQ. The CDR3 has 18 amino acids. CDR3 nucleotide sequence: TGTGCCAGCAGCTTAGGCCCCATCCGTCGGCCTGGGGCCAACGTCCTGACTTTC. Its protein is CASSLGPIRRPGANVLTF.

This chain joins TRBV12-3 or TRBV12-4 and TRBJ2-5; tentatively, D is TRBD2 (5 bases). The end of the DNA is better explained by TRBJ2-1, so the J call may be wrong. The CDR3 extends over 13 amino acids. The CDR3 DNA sequence: TGTGCCAGCAGTTCCCAAGGGAGAGGGGAGCAGTTCTTC. It yields the protein CASSSQGRGEQFF.

This clonotype has only a few counts. V is TRBV3-1 and J is TRBJ1-1; TRBD1 agrees at 7 bases. V was pared by 2 bases and J by 9 bases, with 3 bases of the junction left unmatched. Per the germline V gene, CDR1 is LGHDT and CDR2 is YNNKEL (reference sequence). The CDR3 has 12 amino acids. CDR3 sequence (DNA): TGTGCCAGCAGCCAAAGGGACAGACAAGCTTTCTTT. Translated, it gives CASSQRDRQAFF.

This clonotype was counted many times. This chain uses TRBV7-2 with TRBJ2-5; unclear D gene. V shed 1 base and J shed 4 bases, with 7 bases lying between them. This CDR3 spans 13 amino acids. Germline V gives CDR1 SGHTA, CDR2 FQGNSA. DNA for the CDR3: TGTGCCAGCAGCTTAGATCCCCTAGAGACCCAGTACTTC. It codes for CASSLDPLETQYF.

The V gene is TRBV20-1, the J gene TRBJ2-4, with TRBD1 matching 8 bases. Germline CDR1 is DFQATT and CDR2 is SNEGSKA (reference sequence). V was pared by 6 bases and J by 7 bases, with 14 bases of the junction left unmatched. The CDR3 spans 15 residues. CDR3 coding DNA: TGCAGTGCCCCACCACCGGACAGGGCCCCGAACATTCAGTACTTC. Translation: CSAPPPDRAPNIQYF.

This clonotype was seen a few times. The chain joins TRBV3-1 to TRBJ2-1; D call uncertain. This CDR3 has 14 residues. With 1 base removed from V and 5 bases from J, the gap between germline ends came to 9 bases. CDR1 and CDR2 (germline): LGHDT, YNNKEL (reference sequence). The CDR3 region has the DNA TGTGCCAGCAGCCAAGTTTCTCAGCACAATGAGCAGTTCTTC. This gives the protein CASSQVSQHNEQFF.

This clonotype was seen many times. The V and J genes are TRBV7-2 and TRBJ2-2; 8 positions match TRBD2. J lost 2 bases, V lost 0 bases, and 2 bases had no gene match. Germline assignment: CDR1 SGHTA and CDR2 FQGNSA. This CDR3 has 16 amino acids. The CDR3 DNA reads TGTGCCAGCAGCTTAGCAAGCGGGAGTAACACCGGGGAGCTGTTTTTT. Residues: CASSLASGSNTGELFF.

Of note for this clonotype: A clone one base away is much larger, so this may be a read error. This sequence joins TRBV10-3 and TRBJ2-5; unclear D gene. Matching the DNA end better, TRBJ2-1 makes the J call doubtful. In germline, CDR1 is ENHRY, CDR2 SYGVKD. The CDR3 runs to 11 residues. For the CDR3, the DNA is TGTGCCATCAGTGAGTCGGGTGAGCAGTTCTTC. Protein: CAISESGEQFF.

This clonotype came up a few times. The J gene is TRBJ2-7, the V gene TRBV7-3; TRBD2 agrees at 9 bases. The J call may be in error: the DNA end matches TRBJ2-1 better. CDR1 and CDR2 from the germline V gene are SGHTA and FQGTGA. The length of the CDR3 is 15 residues. CDR3 in amino acids: CASSPIAGAYNEQFF. The CDR3 nucleotides read TGTGCCAGCAGCCCCATAGCGGGGGCCTACAATGAGCAGTTCTTC.

This clonotype appeared a few times. The chain links TRBV4-3 to TRBJ2-2, with TRBD2 matching over 15 bases. With V trimmed by 3 bases and J by 4 bases, 6 bases remained unmatched. The CDR3 consists of 18 residues. Per germline, CDR1 LGHNA and CDR2 YSLEER. The DNA of the CDR3 is TGCGCCAGCAGCCAGTGGACTAGCGGGGGGGCACTCACCGGGGAGCTGTTTTTT. It encodes CASSQWTSGGALTGELFF.

The chain has TRBV12-3 or TRBV12-4 and TRBJ2-5; TRBD2 might be the D (5 bases). This CDR3 has 16 amino acids. The V and J ends lost 1 base and 2 bases respectively, with 14 bases between them. CDR3 residues: CASSLGRENLQETQYF. The CDR3 DNA follows: TGTGCCAGCAGTTTAGGACGGGAAAACCTACAAGAGACCCAGTACTTC.

This rearrangement joins TRBV12-3 or TRBV12-4 to TRBJ1-2; D unclear. This CDR3 region has 12 residues. The V and J ends lost 4 bases and 1 base respectively, with 4 bases between them. The DNA of the CDR3 is TGTGCCAGCAGTTCACATAACTATGGCTACACCTTC. Translating it yields CASSSHNYGYTF.

This clonotype occurred a few times. The rearrangement uses TRBV20-1 and TRBJ2-7; 13 bases map to TRBD2. Germline V gene sequence: CDR1 DFQATT, CDR2 SNEGSKA (reference sequence). The CDR3 runs 18 residues. Unmatched junction bases numbered 8, after V lost 0 bases and J lost 0 bases. The CDR3 coding sequence is TGCAGTGCTAGAGATCTACTAGCGGGGGGGCGAAGCTCCTACGAGCAGTACTTC. Translated: CSARDLLAGGRSSYEQYF.